This TCR beta chain was captured by sequencing in a study of shared clonotypes between healthy human individuals. Here immunoSEQ multiplex PCR was the method, and the copy in TCRdb shows in-frame clones only, minus some. The sample holds approximately 320,000 clones; around 86% are singletons and the top ten take around 15%. The CDR3 loop spans 15 amino acids. Trimming stripped 4 bases from V and 7 bases from J, with 17 bases between. The germline CDR1 and CDR2 sequences are SNHLY and FYNNEI. This clonotype was sampled from a man aged 18 to 35 in good health. Sequenced material: memory CD8+ T cells sorted from blood. As to subset: CD45RO+ cells pooled with CCR7-negative TemRA cells. The rearrangement uses TRBV2 and TRBJ1-5; D might be TRBD1 (6 bases). CDR3 coding DNA: TGTGCCAGCAGTGTTGGGGGGCAAAATCCCCAGCCCCAGCATTTT. Translation gives CASSVGGQNPQPQHF.